The T cell receptor (beta chain) described here comes from a study of cytomegalovirus exposure and HLA in healthy donors. The donors were in the approximately 110-subject validation cohort; that cohort was separate from the roughly 700-subject first cohort. Repertoires were generated with immunoSEQ multiplex PCR, while TCRdb's copy carries only in-frame clones and drops some. This sample has about 250,000 clones; roughly 90% occur once, and the top ten carry around 11%. Study-wide results and caveats: Testing in vitro showed a few CMV-associated chains specific for CMV antigens. The study found most TCR sequences rare, yet found some public TCRs in many donors. Diagnosis of cytomegalovirus status made by the classifier reportedly showed high specificity and sensitivity.

This CDR3 has 14 amino acids. Unmatched junction bases numbered 3, after V lost 4 bases and J lost 0 bases. Germline V lookup: CDR1 SEHNR, CDR2 FQNEAQ (reference sequence). A note on this clone: Its cognate antigen is unknown.

The V call is TRBV7-9, the J call TRBJ2-7, with 7 nucleotides matching TRBD1. The specimen was PBMCs. The sequence was obtained from a man in his late teens or twenties in good health and CMV-seropositive. The CDR3 coding sequence is TGTGCCAGCAGCTCGACAGGGCACTCCTACGAGCAGTACTTC. Translating gives CASSSTGHSYEQYF.